A single sample gave rise to the 14 T cell receptor beta chains below, sequenced in a study of cytomegalovirus exposure and HLA in healthy donors. PCR primers comprised 60 Vbeta and 13 Jbeta primers. This table comes from immunoSEQ multiplex PCR, and its TCRdb copy is limited to in-frame clones, with some not included. The data contain 100,000 to 150,000 clones, 65% to 80% of them singletons. Sequencing was carried out using PBMCs. The receptors derive from a woman in her thirties or forties in good health and CMV-seronegative.

A note on this clone: The germline gene is not matched at one end of the junction; a read error may be the cause. The chain joins TRBV28 to TRBJ2-6, with 8 bases matching TRBD1. The CDR3 is 18 residues long. The germline V gene encodes CDR1 MDHEN and CDR2 SYDVKM. The chain's CDR3 is CASSYRTGRRSGANGLTF. CDR3 DNA sequence: TGTGCCAGCAGTTACCGGACAGGGAGGCGGTCTGGGGCCAACGGCCTGACTTTC.

CDR3 sequence reads: CASSATVNTGELFF. CDR3 in DNA: TGTGCCAGCAGTGCGACAGTGAACACCGGGGAGCTGTTTTTT. V gene TRBV28 combines with J gene TRBJ2-2; D may be TRBD1 (5 bases). Germline CDR1 is MDHEN and CDR2 is SYDVKM. V dropped 5 bases and J dropped 1 base, with 8 bases sitting between them. The CDR3 sequence is 14 residues long.

The chain carries TRBV30 and TRBJ2-7, with 7 bases lining up with TRBD1. The CDR3 extends over 13 amino acids. In germline, CDR1 is GTSNPN, CDR2 SVGIG (reference sequence). The trim removed 1 base at V and 5 bases at J, leaving 5 bases unmatched. CDR3 in DNA: TGTGCCTGGAGTGGTGGGACAGCAAACGAGCAGTACTTC. It codes for CAWSGGTANEQYF.

The chain carries TRBV15 and TRBJ2-3; 7 nucleotides align to TRBD2. CDR3 length equals 16 residues. In germline, CDR1 is LNHNV, CDR2 YYDKDF (reference sequence). With 1 base clipped from V and 4 bases from J, the junction kept 8 bases outside the gene matches. The CDR3 protein is CATSRGSGGRPDTQYF. The CDR3 DNA sequence: TGTGCCACCAGCAGAGGGTCAGGCGGGAGACCAGATACGCAGTATTTT.

CDR3 protein: CASSPTMRGQETQYF. As DNA, the CDR3 is TGTGCCAGCAGCCCGACTATGAGAGGCCAAGAGACCCAGTACTTC. This chain joins TRBV7-9 and TRBJ2-5; D is possibly TRBD2 (5 bases). The CDR3 is 15 residues long. Germline assignment: CDR1 SEHNR and CDR2 FQNEAQ (reference sequence). Between the trimmed V and J ends, which lost 5 bases and 1 base, there was a span of 14 bases.

The chain joins TRBV27 to TRBJ1-1; 8 nucleotides agree with TRBD1. CDR3 length equals 12 residues. Germline CDR1 reads MNHEY; CDR2 reads SMNVEV (reference sequence). The junction had 3 bases not matched to a gene; V was cut back by 8 bases and J by 4 bases. The DNA of the CDR3 is TGTGCCAGCCGGACAGGGACCACTGAAGCTTTCTTT. This encodes CASRTGTTEAFF.

The CDR3 region has the DNA TGTGCCAGCAGCGCGGGACTAGTTCCTGAGCAGTTCTTC. This codes for CASSAGLVPEQFF. V and J are TRBV9 and TRBJ2-1, with 8 nucleotides matching TRBD2. Germline values: CDR1 SGDLS, CDR2 YYNGEE. The CDR3 has 13 amino acids. V shed 3 bases, J shed 9 bases, and the junction held 5 bases outside the gene matches.

The chain couples TRBV2 to TRBJ2-5; D perhaps matches TRBD2 (5 bases). From germline, CDR1 is SNHLY and CDR2 FYNNEI. Deletions cut 10 bases from V and 1 base from J, with 13 bases between. The CDR3 covers 13 residues. Written as DNA, the CDR3 is TGTGCCACCGCTCCACTAGTCCAAGAGACCCAGTACTTC. It is translated as CATAPLVQETQYF.

This clone was detected a few times. The chain uses TRBV6-1 and TRBJ2-3; D gene ambiguous. CDR3 size: 16 residues. V shed 1 base and J shed 0 bases, with 11 bases lying between them. CDR1 and CDR2 (germline): MNHNS, SASEGT. The CDR3 DNA sequence: TGTGCCAGCAGTGAAGGACGTACTACTAGCACAGATACGCAGTATTTT. Encoded protein: CASSEGRTTSTDTQYF.

The table lists this clone with a few counts. The chain employs TRBV30 and TRBJ2-7; possible D gene TRBD1, 6 bases. Deletions cut 3 bases from V and 12 bases from J, with 21 bases between. The germline gives CDR1 GTSNPN, CDR2 SVGIG (reference sequence). The CDR3 contains 13 residues. The CDR3 DNA is TGTGCCTGGAGATCCCCCAGGGACACGAAGTTGTACTTC. It encodes CAWRSPRDTKLYF.

In the case of this clone: Compared with germline, one end of the junction differs, possibly owing to a read error. This chain joins TRBV5-1 and TRBJ2-4; D is perhaps TRBD2 (6 bases). The CDR3 contains 17 residues. Germline CDR1 is SGHRS and CDR2 is YFSETQ. This CDR3 reads CASSGTENILAKNSQYF. DNA for the CDR3: TGCGCCAGCTCTGGGACCGAAAATATACTAGCCAAAAACAGTCAGTACTTC. Based on the CDR3 plus reference TRBV5-1 and TRBJ2-4, the full variable domain is KAGVTQTPRYLIKTRGQQVTLSCSPISGHRSVSWYQQTPGQGLQFLFEYFSETQRNKGNFPGRFSGRQFSNSRSEMNVSTLELGDSALYLCASSGTENILAKNSQYFGAGTRLSVL.

V usage is TRBV5-1 and J usage is TRBJ2-3; 8 bases align to TRBD1. With 0 bases clipped from V and 2 bases from J, the junction kept 5 bases outside the gene matches. The CDR3 totals 16 residues. Germline CDR1 is SGHRS and CDR2 is YFSETQ. In DNA, the CDR3 is TGCGCCAGCAGCTTGGGCCGACAGGGGTACACAGATACGCAGTATTTT. This codes for CASSLGRQGYTDTQYF.

The chain links TRBV29-1 to TRBJ2-2; tentatively, D is TRBD2 (7 bases). Trimming removed 5 bases from V and 2 bases from J, with 12 bases in between. This CDR3 has 14 amino acids. Germline V gene data show CDR1 as SQVTM and CDR2 as ANQGSEA. CDR3 sequence: CSVRGGVNTGELFF. The DNA for the CDR3 is TGCAGCGTTCGAGGGGGGGTAAACACCGGGGAGCTGTTTTTT.

The chain employs TRBV6-1 and TRBJ1-1, with 8 bases that match TRBD1. The CDR3 is 14 residues long. With V trimmed by 6 bases and J by 6 bases, 9 bases remained unmatched. Germline-derived CDR1 and CDR2 are MNHNS and SASEGT. The CDR3 nucleotides read TGTGCCAGCAGCCACAACAGGGGGTCGGCTGAAGCTTTCTTT. Its translation: CASSHNRGSAEAFF.